This entry describes one TCR beta chain. This clonotype has at least ten counts. Its antigen specificity is not known. One base away there is no much larger clone; base qualities are not given. These data are taken from a study of T cells after yellow fever vaccination (dated by TCRdb to about 2019). Background for the entire study: The SMART-Seq v4 Ultra Low Input RNA kit was used to prepare libraries from fractions with low cell numbers. Blood was collected at multiple timepoints before and after primary and secondary immunization, and bulk PBMC replicates and cell subsets were isolated. Two healthy male donors, one aged 18 to 30 and one aged 30 to 40 years, were included in the cohort. Bulk TCR alpha and beta repertoires were sequenced longitudinally to track T-cell clones before and after primary and booster YFV17D yellow fever vaccination.

TCR cDNA was synthesized by 5'RACE template switching, through which a universal primer site and unique molecular identifiers were introduced. cDNA synthesis was primed from both the TCR alpha and TCR beta constant segments. Library amplification used two PCR steps, and the second PCR step added sample barcodes and sequencing adapters. Libraries were sequenced on Illumina HiSeq 2500 (2x100 bp) or NovaSeq (2x150 bp). The paper's processing steps were these. Demultiplexing of reads and collapsing into UMI consensus sequences were performed with MIGEC, and V(D)J alignment was carried out with MiXCR. Using edgeR on replicate PBMC samples, clonotypes were called vaccine-responding if FDR was below 0.01 and the log2 fold change was above 5 up to day 15. Each bulk clonotype received a CD4 or CD8 identity based on whether the sequenced CD4 or CD8 repertoire contained that clonotype at higher abundance. TCRdb trimmed public reads at Q25 via fastp, called clones via MiXCR and kept in-frame beta chains. Each CDR3 protein gets just one entry, which takes the most common genes and DNA from the rows behind it. The V and J calls reflect TCRdb's pipeline rather than the authors' work. This sample comprises just under 600,000 distinct CDR3 sequences, about 13% of them detected only once. Of the sample, more than 12% falls within the top ten clones.

The paper as a whole reports these results and caveats: A small share of clonotypes occurred in both CD4 and CD8 compartments, likely arising from convergent recombination. Compared with the primary T-cell response, the secondary T-cell response was weaker but faster, peaking on day 5 rather than day 15. The study included only two donors, which limits how far the findings can be generalized. Computational filtering was needed because FACS-sorted repertoires could contain abundant contaminating clonotypes from the bulk population. Most clones expanded after primary vaccination (96% of CD4 and around nine tenths of CD8) were re-detected after the booster, suggesting that broad memory maintenance occurred.

What the treatment or condition label conveys for this sample: live attenuated yellow fever vaccine strain. At each blood-draw timepoint, two biological replicates of bulk PBMCs were obtained. PBMCs were isolated from peripheral blood using a standard Ficoll-Paque protocol. RNA was extracted with TriZol from bulk PBMCs, CD4 and CD8 fractions, and dextramer-positive and dextramer-negative fractions. Via the germline V gene, CDR1 is SGHTA and CDR2 FQGNSA. The CDR3, cysteine through phenylalanine, is 14 amino acids long. Only the CDR3 region is kept as DNA, spanning 42 bases read in frame from base 1. Relative to germline, V is 6 bases shorter and J is 2 bases shorter, with 14 bases between their ends.

The chain was built from TRBV7-2 and TRBJ2-7, with the D assignment possibly TRBD1 or TRBD2, given 6 matching bases for each. The sequence came from a man between 25 and 39 years old who received the YFV17D yellow fever vaccine. Source: PBMCs, taken on the day of the yellow fever booster vaccination. At the DNA level, the sequence is TGTGCCAGCAGTTTGGGGGGCGGGACCTACGAGCAGTACTTC. It codes for CASSLGGGTYEQYF.